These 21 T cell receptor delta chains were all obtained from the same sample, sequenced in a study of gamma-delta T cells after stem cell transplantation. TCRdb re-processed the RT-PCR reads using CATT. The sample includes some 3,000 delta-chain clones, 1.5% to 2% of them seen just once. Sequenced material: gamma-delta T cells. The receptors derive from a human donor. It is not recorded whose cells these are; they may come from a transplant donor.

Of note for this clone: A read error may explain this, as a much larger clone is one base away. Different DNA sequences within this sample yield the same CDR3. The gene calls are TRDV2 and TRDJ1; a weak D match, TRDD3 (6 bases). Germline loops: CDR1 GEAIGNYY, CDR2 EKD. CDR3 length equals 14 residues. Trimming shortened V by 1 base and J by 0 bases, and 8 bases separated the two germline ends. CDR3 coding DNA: TGTGCCTGTGACACTGGGGGGTACACCGATAAACTCATCTTT. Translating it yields CACDTGGYTDKLIF.

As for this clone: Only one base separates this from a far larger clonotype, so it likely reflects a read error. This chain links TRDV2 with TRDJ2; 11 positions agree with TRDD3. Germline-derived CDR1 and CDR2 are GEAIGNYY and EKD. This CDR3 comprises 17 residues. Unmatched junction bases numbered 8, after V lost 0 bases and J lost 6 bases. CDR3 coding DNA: TGTGCCTGTGACACCCTCATTGGGGGATACGGGGCAGCACAACTCTTCTTT. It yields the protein CACDTLIGGYGAAQLFF.

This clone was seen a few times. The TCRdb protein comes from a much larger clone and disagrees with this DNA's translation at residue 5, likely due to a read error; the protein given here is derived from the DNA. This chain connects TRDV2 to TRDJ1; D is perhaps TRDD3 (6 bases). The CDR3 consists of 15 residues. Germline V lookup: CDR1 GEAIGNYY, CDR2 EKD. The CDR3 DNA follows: TGCGCCTGTGACCCCGTGGGGGCCTACACCGATAAACTCATCTTT. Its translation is CACDPVGAYTDKLIF.

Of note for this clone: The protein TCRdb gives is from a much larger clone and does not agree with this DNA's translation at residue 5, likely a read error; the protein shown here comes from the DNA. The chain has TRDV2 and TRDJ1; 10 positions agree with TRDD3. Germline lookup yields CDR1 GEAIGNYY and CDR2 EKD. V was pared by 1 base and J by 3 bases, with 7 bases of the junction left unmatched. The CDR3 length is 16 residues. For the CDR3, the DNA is TGTGCCTGTGACACGCTAGTACTGGGGGATTCCGATAAACTCATCTTT. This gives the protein CACDTLVLGDSDKLIF.

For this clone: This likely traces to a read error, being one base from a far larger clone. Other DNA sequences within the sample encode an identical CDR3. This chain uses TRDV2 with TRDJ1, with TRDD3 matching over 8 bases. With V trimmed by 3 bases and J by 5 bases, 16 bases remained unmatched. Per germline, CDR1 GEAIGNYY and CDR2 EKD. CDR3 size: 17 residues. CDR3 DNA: TGTGCCTGTGACGTCCTAAAGGGGGATATTGTATCTGATAAACTCATCTTT. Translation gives CACDVLKGDIVSDKLIF.

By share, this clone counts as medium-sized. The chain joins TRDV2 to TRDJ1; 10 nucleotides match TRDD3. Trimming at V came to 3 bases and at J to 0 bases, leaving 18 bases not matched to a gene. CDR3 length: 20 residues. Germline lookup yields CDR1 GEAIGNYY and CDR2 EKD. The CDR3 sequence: CACDPVGGIRETTDTDKLIF. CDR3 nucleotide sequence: TGTGCCTGTGACCCGGTGGGGGGGATACGCGAGACGACCGACACCGATAAACTCATCTTT.

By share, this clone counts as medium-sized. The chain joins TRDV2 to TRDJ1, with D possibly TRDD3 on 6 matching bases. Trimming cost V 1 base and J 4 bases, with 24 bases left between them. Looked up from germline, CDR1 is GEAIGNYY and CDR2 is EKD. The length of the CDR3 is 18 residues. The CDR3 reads CACDTSGLGGRTDDKLIF. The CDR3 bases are TGTGCCTGTGACACGTCCGGCTTGGGGGGGAGAACCGACGATAAACTCATCTTT.

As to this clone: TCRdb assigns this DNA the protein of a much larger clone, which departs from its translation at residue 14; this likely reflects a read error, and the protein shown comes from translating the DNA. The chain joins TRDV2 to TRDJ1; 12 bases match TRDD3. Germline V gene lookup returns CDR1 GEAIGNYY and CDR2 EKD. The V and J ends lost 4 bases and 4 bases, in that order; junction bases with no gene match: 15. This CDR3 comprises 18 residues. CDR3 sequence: CACESLYGSGGYVDKLIF. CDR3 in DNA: TGTGCCTGTGAGTCCCTGTATGGATCTGGGGGATACGTCGATAAACTCATCTTT.

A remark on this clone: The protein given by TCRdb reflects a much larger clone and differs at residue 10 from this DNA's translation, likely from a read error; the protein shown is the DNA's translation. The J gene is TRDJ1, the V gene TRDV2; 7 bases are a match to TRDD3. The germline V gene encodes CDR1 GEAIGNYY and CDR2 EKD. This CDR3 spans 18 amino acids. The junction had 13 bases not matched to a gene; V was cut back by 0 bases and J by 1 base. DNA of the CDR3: TGTGCCTGTGACACCGTAGGGCTGGGGGGTACCTCCACCGATAAACTCATCTTT. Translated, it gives CACDTVGLGGTSTDKLIF.

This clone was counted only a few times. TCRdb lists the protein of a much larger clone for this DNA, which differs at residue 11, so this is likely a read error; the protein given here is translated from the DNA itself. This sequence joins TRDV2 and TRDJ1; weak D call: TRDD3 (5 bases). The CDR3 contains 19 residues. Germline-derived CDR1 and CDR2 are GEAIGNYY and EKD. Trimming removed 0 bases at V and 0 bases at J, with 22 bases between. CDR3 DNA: TGTGCCTGTGACACCGTGGGGACGACCGCGGTCCGGTACACCGATAAACTCATCTTT. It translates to CACDTVGTTAVRYTDKLIF.

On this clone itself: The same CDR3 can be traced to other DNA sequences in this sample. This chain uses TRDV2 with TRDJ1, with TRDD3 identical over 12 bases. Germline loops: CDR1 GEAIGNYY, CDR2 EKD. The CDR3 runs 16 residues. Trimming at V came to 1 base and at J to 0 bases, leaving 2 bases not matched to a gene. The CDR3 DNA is TGTGCCTGTGACACTCTGGGGGATACGAACACCGATAAACTCATCTTT. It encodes CACDTLGDTNTDKLIF.

CDR3 region: CACDTVLGVPTLTAQLFF. CDR3 DNA: TGTGCCTGTGACACCGTACTGGGGGTTCCCACTTTGACAGCACAACTCTTCTTT. V gene TRDV2 combines with J gene TRDJ2; 8 bases match TRDD3. Germline V gene data show CDR1 as GEAIGNYY and CDR2 as EKD. There are 18 residues in the CDR3. V gave up 0 bases and J gave up 0 bases; unmatched junction bases: 8.

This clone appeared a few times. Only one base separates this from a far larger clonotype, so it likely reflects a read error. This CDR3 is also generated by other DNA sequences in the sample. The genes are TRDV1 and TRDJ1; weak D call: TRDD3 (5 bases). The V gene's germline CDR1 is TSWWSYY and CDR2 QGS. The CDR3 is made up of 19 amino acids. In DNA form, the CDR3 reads TGTGCTCTTGGGGAGCCCTTAGTGCGGGGCGCCGGGGGCGCCGATAAGCTCATCTTT. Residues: CALGEPLVRGAGGADKLIF.

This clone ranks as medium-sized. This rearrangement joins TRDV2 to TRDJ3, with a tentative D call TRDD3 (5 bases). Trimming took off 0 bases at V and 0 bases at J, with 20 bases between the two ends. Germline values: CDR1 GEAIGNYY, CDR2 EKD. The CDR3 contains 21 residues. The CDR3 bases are TGTGCCTGTGACACCGGAGGAGCCGGCTGGGTTAGCTCCTGGGACACCCGACAGATGTTTTTC. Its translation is CACDTGGAGWVSSWDTRQMFF.

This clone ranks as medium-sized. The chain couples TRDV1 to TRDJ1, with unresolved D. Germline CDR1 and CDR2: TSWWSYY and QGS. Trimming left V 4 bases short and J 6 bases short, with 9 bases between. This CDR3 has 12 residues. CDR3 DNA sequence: TGTGCTCTTGGGGGGTTTCCAAATAAACTCATCTTT. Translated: CALGGFPNKLIF.

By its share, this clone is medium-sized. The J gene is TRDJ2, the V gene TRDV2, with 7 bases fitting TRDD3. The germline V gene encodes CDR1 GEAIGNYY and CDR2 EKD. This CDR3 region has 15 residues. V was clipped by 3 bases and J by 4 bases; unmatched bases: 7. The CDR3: CACDLTGDPTAQLFF. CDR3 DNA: TGTGCCTGTGACCTTACTGGGGACCCGACAGCACAACTCTTCTTT.

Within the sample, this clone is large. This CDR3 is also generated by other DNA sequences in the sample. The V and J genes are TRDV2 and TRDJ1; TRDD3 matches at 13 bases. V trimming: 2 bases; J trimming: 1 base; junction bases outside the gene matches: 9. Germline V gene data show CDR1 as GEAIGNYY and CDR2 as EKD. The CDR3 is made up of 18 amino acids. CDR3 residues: CACDITPYWGIRTDKLIF. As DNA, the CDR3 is TGTGCCTGTGACATCACCCCCTACTGGGGGATACGCACCGATAAACTCATCTTT.

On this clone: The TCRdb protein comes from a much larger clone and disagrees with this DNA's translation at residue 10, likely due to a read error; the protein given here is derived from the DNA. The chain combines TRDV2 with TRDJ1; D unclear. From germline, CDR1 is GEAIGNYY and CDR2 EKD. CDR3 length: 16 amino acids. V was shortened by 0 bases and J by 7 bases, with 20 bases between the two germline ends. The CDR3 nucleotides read TGTGCCTGTGACACCCTACAGACCAGTGCGGGGCCTAAACTCATCTTT. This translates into CACDTLQTSAGPKLIF.

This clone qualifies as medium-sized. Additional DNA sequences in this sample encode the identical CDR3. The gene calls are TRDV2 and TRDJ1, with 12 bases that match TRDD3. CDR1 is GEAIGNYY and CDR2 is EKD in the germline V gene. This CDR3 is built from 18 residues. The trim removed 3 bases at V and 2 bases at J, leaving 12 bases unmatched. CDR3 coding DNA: TGTGCCTGTGACTCAGTACTGGGGGATACAAGAAGTACCGATAAACTCATCTTT. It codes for CACDSVLGDTRSTDKLIF.

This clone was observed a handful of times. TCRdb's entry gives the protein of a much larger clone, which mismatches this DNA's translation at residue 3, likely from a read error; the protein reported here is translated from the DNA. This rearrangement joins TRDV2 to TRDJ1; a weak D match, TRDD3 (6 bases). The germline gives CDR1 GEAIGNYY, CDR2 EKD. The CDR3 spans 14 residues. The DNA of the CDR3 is TGTGCCCGTGACACGATGGGGGGGACCGATAAACTCATCTTT. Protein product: CARDTMGGTDKLIF.

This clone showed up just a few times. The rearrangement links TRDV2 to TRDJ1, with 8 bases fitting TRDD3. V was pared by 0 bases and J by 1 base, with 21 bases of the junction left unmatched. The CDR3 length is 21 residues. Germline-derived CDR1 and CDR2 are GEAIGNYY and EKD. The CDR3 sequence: CACDTVEVESGDIGATDKLIF. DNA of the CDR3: TGTGCCTGTGACACCGTCGAAGTAGAATCGGGGGATATTGGCGCCACCGATAAACTCATCTTT.